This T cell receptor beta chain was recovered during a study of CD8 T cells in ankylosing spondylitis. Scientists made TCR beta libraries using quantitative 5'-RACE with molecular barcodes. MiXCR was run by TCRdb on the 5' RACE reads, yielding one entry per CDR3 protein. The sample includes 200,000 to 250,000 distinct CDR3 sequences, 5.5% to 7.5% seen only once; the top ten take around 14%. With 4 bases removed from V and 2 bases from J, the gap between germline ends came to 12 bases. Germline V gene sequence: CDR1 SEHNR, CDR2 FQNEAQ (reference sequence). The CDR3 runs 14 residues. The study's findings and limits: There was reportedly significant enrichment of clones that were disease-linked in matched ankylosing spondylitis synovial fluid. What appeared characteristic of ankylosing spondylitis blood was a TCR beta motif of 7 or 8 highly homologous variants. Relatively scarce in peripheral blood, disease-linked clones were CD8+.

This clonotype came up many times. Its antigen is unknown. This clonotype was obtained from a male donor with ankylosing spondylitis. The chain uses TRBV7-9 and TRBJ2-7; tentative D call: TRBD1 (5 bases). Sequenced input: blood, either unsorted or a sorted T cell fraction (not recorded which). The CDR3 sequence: CASSSDDRPYEQYF. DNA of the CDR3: TGTGCCAGCAGCTCGGACGACAGACCCTACGAGCAGTACTTC.